This TCR beta chain was recovered during a study of cytomegalovirus exposure and HLA in healthy donors. Findings and caveats of the study: The later analysis indicated that the majority of CMV-associated TCR beta chains appeared HLA-restricted. Among the sequence variants, a highly shared cluster was likely an artifact of sequencing. Accurate prediction of HLA-A and HLA-B alleles (for most subjects) was reportedly achieved from TCR beta sequences.

Donors showed nominal health when sampled, although they likely had unrecorded immune exposures. Comments on this clone: Its antigen is not known.

Germline V gene sequence: CDR1 MNHEY, CDR2 SMNVEV (reference sequence). The CDR3 runs to 19 residues. V lost 7 bases to trimming and J lost 5 bases; unmatched junction nucleotides: 17. The PCR made use of 60 Vbeta and 13 Jbeta primers. TCRdb's copy holds only in-frame clones and misses some; the assay was immunoSEQ multiplex PCR. The sample carries 150,000 to 200,000 clones, 85% recorded once. The sequenced sample was PBMCs. The sequence came from a boy between 2 and 15 years old in good health and CMV-seronegative. The chain is built from TRBV27 and TRBJ2-2; 12 bases align to TRBD2. The chain's CDR3 is CASTRNGLAGGPRTGELFF. For the CDR3, the DNA is TGTGCCAGCACCCGAAATGGGCTAGCGGGAGGGCCGAGAACCGGGGAGCTGTTTTTT.